The 4 T cell receptor beta chains reported below all come from one sample, sequenced in a study of molecular identifiers for immune sequencing clone quantification. TCRdb independently ran MiXCR on the PCR reads; one entry per CDR3 protein. The data contain around 470,000 distinct CDR3 sequences, under 30% of them singletons. The sample was naive CD8+ T cells from blood, with Jurkat cell RNA spiked in. Subset denoted: FACS-sorted CD8+CD4-CCR7+CD45RA+ naive T cells. The receptors originated from a human donor in good health. Some libraries in this study had Jurkat cell RNA spiked in.

This clonotype appeared many times. The V call is TRBV6-2 or TRBV6-3, the J call TRBJ2-7, with 9 bases lining up with TRBD2. Germline values: CDR1 MNHEY, CDR2 SVGEGT. V was pared by 6 bases and J by 5 bases, with 11 bases of the junction left unmatched. This CDR3 has 15 residues. CDR3 bases: TGTGCCAGCAGCCCACAGCGGGGGGCCTTTGACGAGCAGTACTTC. Translating it yields CASSPQRGAFDEQYF.

This clonotype was recorded a few times. V usage is TRBV11-2 and J usage is TRBJ2-5, with D unresolved. CDR3 size: 14 residues. Trimming stripped 0 bases from V and 2 bases from J, with 7 bases between. Germline V gene data show CDR1 as SGHAT and CDR2 as FQNNGV. CDR3: CASSLDPSQETQYF. DNA of the CDR3: TGTGCCAGCAGCTTAGATCCCAGTCAAGAGACCCAGTACTTC. Full variable domain (missing parts from reference TRBV11-2 and TRBJ2-5): EAGVAQSPRYKIIEKRQSVAFWCNPISGHATLYWYQQILGQGPKLLIQFQNNGVVDDSQLPKDRFSAERLKGVDSTLKIQPAKLEDSAVYLCASSLDPSQETQYFGPGTRLLVL.

This clonotype was observed at least ten times. This chain links TRBV12-5 with TRBJ2-5, with D uncertain. The CDR3 is 14 amino acids. The V gene lost 5 bases and the J gene lost 7 bases, with 17 bases spanning the gap. Per germline, CDR1 LGHNT and CDR2 FRNRAP. CDR3 in DNA: TGTGCTAGTGGTCCTCCCGGGCAGGCCGGGACCCAGTACTTC. This translates into CASGPPGQAGTQYF.

This clonotype was counted a few times. The CDR3 protein is CASSSGTGSHEQYF. For the CDR3, the DNA is TGTGCCAGCAGTTCCGGGACAGGGTCCCACGAGCAGTACTTC. This chain connects TRBV27 to TRBJ2-7; 9 positions agree with TRBD1. The CDR3 spans 14 residues. In germline, CDR1 is MNHEY, CDR2 SMNVEV (reference sequence). The V and J ends lost 4 bases and 5 bases, in that order; junction bases with no gene match: 6.